This T cell receptor (beta chain) was sequenced during a study of T cell repertoires in aging, cancer and after chemotherapy (dated by TCRdb to between 2018 and 2021). About the investigation overall: Donors were distributed across six age groups ranging from 30 or younger to 70 or older, with at least three individuals included per group. To examine immunoaging and T cell reconstitution after chemotherapy, the study profiled TCR beta repertoires in peripheral blood from healthy donors and cancer patients. A cohort of more than 200 cancer patients (approximately 90 with hematological and around 130 with solid cancers) was assembled, and 95 to 100 healthy donors were included as a reference group. The full dataset contained several million TCR reads. Healthy donor control TCR repertoires were recorded over several months to years and showed clear clonal overlap across re-sampling. Overall results and qualifications from the work: Declining TCR diversity with age in healthy donors was mainly explained by loss of richness; in cancer patients, loss of evenness also contributed. It was noted by the authors that conclusions about immunological memory after chemotherapy cannot be drawn from the repertoire data. An increase in median generation probability over the chemotherapy interval was observed in both cancer cohorts, suggesting that the repertoire was reconstituted through rebound thymic output. Significantly lower blood TCR diversity and higher clonality were observed in untreated patients with hematological or solid cancers than in age-matched healthy donors.

TCR beta rearrangements were amplified from genomic DNA isolated from peripheral blood, not from sorted cells or RNA. A word on this clonotype: Its antigen is currently not known. Base quality data are lacking; no much larger clone is found one base away.

Multiplex touch-down PCR with a mixed TRB-A/B primer pool was used to amplify rearranged TRB sequences covering the V, D and J segments. Illumina adapters and sample indices were attached to the amplicons through two consecutive PCR reactions run with Phusion HS II polymerase. The amplicons were purified from gel with the NucleoSpin Gel and PCR Clean-up kit and then assessed with Qubit and an Agilent 2100 Bioanalyzer. Sequencing of the libraries was done on an Illumina MiSeq with paired-end, single-indexed 600-cycle runs. Processing in the source paper ran as follows. TRB sequences were processed with MiXCR versions 2.12 and 3.0.5. Each unique CDR3 nucleotide sequence was treated as one clone, and only productive sequences with two or more reads were kept. The repertoire metrics were Shannon diversity, evenness, clonality (calculated as one minus evenness), and diversity profiles parameterized by alpha from 0 to 5. Generation probabilities of clones in paired pre- and post-chemotherapy samples were computed with the IGoR algorithm. TCRdb applied fastp at Q25 and MiXCR to the public reads, then kept only in-frame beta chains. Identical CDR3 protein sequences are pooled into one entry, listed with their most common genes and DNA. The V and J calls follow TCRdb's processing rather than the paper's. This sample comprises 9,500 or so distinct CDR3 sequences, about 24% of them detected only once. The ten largest clones take up over 2.5% of the sample.

V is cut back by 1 base and J by 4 bases, with 4 bases in the junction unmatched. Reading the germline V gene gives CDR1 LGHNA and CDR2 YSLEER. Including the terminal cysteine and phenylalanine, the CDR3 comprises 15 residues. Of the read, only the CDR3 DNA is kept; its 45 bases are in frame from base 1. The sequence derives from a human donor in good health. The chain is encoded by TRBV4-3 joined to TRBJ2-7, with 10 bases matching TRBD2. Sequencing used blood. DNA sequence: TGCGCCAGCAGCCAAGGAGCGGGAGGGCTTTACGAGCAGTACTTC. Its protein product is CASSQGAGGLYEQYF.